Presented here are 2 T cell receptor beta chains from one specimen sequenced in a study of cytomegalovirus exposure and HLA in healthy donors. PCR amplification relied on 60 Vbeta primers (plus 13 Jbeta primers). The data were produced by immunoSEQ multiplex PCR, yet TCRdb's version contains in-frame clones alone and is incomplete. The sample includes over 100,000 clones, over 60% of them seen just once. Sequencing was performed on PBMCs. Every receptor here comes from a woman in her twenties or thirties in good health and CMV-seronegative.

The chain carries TRBV19 and TRBJ2-1; 8 bases map to TRBD2. The junction had 4 bases not matched to a gene; V was cut back by 0 bases and J by 6 bases. Per germline, CDR1 LNHDA and CDR2 SQIVND (reference sequence). CDR3 length equals 15 residues. In DNA form, the CDR3 reads TGTGCCAGTAGTATAGACGGGAGGGCCTTCAATGAGCAGTTCTTC. This translates into CASSIDGRAFNEQFF.

The V and J genes are TRBV5-1 and TRBJ2-7; D unresolved. V was shortened by 4 bases and J by 0 bases, with 11 bases between the two germline ends. The CDR3 has 14 residues. From germline, CDR1 is SGHRS and CDR2 YFSETQ. The CDR3 sequence is CASSLGSSSYEQYF. The CDR3 DNA follows: TGCGCCAGCAGCCTGGGCTCGAGCTCCTACGAGCAGTACTTC.